The 22 T cell receptor beta chains below come from one sample, sequenced in a study of shared T cell receptors in the human thymus. Produced via immunoSEQ multiplex PCR; TCRdb's table is partial and in-frame only. The sample consists of about 500,000 clones, more than 75% of them appearing once. These records were also assigned to another study, of human thymus T cells.

Input material: thymocytes. All receptors come from a boy in the first two years of life with a congenital heart defect.

This rearrangement joins TRBV28 to TRBJ2-1; D might be TRBD2 (6 bases). The V and J ends lost 2 bases and 4 bases respectively, with 12 bases between them. There are 15 residues in the CDR3. Germline V CDR1 and CDR2: MDHEN, SYDVKM. The CDR3 spells CASSLRDFRYNEQFF. CDR3 sequence (DNA): TGTGCCAGCAGTTTAAGGGACTTTCGGTACAATGAGCAGTTCTTC.

The chain carries TRBV5-1 and TRBJ2-7, with 7 bases matching TRBD1. The CDR3 is 16 amino acids. V shed 4 bases and J 0 bases; nucleotides not matched to a gene: 10. Looked up from germline, CDR1 is SGHRS and CDR2 is YFSETQ. DNA of the CDR3: TGCGCCAGCAGCGATAAGGGACAGCAGAGCTCCTACGAGCAGTACTTC. It encodes CASSDKGQQSSYEQYF.

This clone was detected only once. J is TRBJ1-1 and V is TRBV11-3; 10 bases map to TRBD1. The CDR3 sequence is 16 residues long. J lost 11 bases, V lost 4 bases, and 16 bases had no gene match. The germline CDR1 and CDR2 sequences are SGHNT and YENEEA. The DNA for the CDR3 is TGTGCCAGCAGCTACCCCCGGGACAGGGGATGGGGGAGGGCTTTCTTT. This codes for CASSYPRDRGWGRAFF.

V and J are TRBV4-1 and TRBJ2-1; TRBD2 aligns across 9 bases. CDR3 length equals 17 residues. J gave up 7 bases and V 0 bases, and 10 bases lay outside the gene matches. CDR1 and CDR2 (germline): MGHRA, YSYEKL. CDR3 sequence reads: CASSQEKAGGLRNEQFF. The CDR3 DNA is TGCGCCAGCAGCCAAGAAAAAGCGGGAGGTTTACGGAATGAGCAGTTCTTC.

Only a few counts were recorded for this clone. The chain carries TRBV7-9 and TRBJ2-7; 12 positions agree with TRBD2. Germline lookup yields CDR1 SEHNR and CDR2 FQNEAQ (reference sequence). The CDR3 length is 19 residues. With 1 base clipped from V and 0 bases from J, the junction kept 10 bases outside the gene matches. The CDR3 reads CASSLVPVLAGGISYEQYF. As DNA, the CDR3 is TGTGCCAGCAGCTTAGTACCGGTGCTAGCGGGGGGGATCTCCTACGAGCAGTACTTC.

V and J are TRBV4-3 and TRBJ2-7; D is uncertain. The CDR3 is 14 amino acids. CDR1 LGHNA and CDR2 YSLEER come from the germline V gene. V lost 0 bases and J 2 bases, leaving 8 bases between the germline ends. The CDR3 DNA reads as TGCGCCAGCAGCCAAGATCTTCTAGCCTACGAGCAGTACTTC. Protein: CASSQDLLAYEQYF.

This clone was seen a handful of times. The chain employs TRBV5-4 and TRBJ2-1; TRBD2 matches 9 bases. In germline, CDR1 is SGHNT, CDR2 YYREEE (reference sequence). The CDR3 loop spans 16 amino acids. V gave up 6 bases and J gave up 2 bases; unmatched junction bases: 9. The CDR3 here is CASNLKTSGPYNEQFF. The CDR3 coding sequence is TGTGCCAGCAACCTTAAAACTAGCGGGCCCTACAATGAGCAGTTCTTC.

V usage is TRBV4-2 and J usage is TRBJ2-3; possibly TRBD2 for D (6 bases). CDR1 LGHNA and CDR2 YNFKEQ come from the germline V gene. The CDR3 contains 16 residues. Trimming took 1 base from V and 1 from J, leaving 12 bases between them. CDR3 protein: CASSQVGGLCTDTQYF. The DNA of the CDR3 is TGTGCCAGCAGCCAAGTGGGGGGACTCTGCACAGATACGCAGTATTTT.

The chain recombines TRBV4-1 with TRBJ2-3, with 7 bases matching TRBD1. The V gene end was trimmed by 4 bases and the J gene end by 3 bases; junction bases not matched to a gene: 1. There are 13 residues in the CDR3. CDR1 MGHRA and CDR2 YSYEKL come from the germline V gene. CDR3 nucleotides: TGCGCCAGCAGCCGGGGACAGACAGATACGCAGTATTTT. As protein: CASSRGQTDTQYF.

The chain combines TRBV11-3 with TRBJ2-1; D uncertain. Germline values: CDR1 SGHNT, CDR2 YENEEA. The V gene lost 5 bases and the J gene lost 9 bases, with 11 bases spanning the gap. This CDR3 has 12 residues. The CDR3 sequence: CASSLPPGEQFF. The CDR3 DNA reads as TGTGCCAGCAGCCTACCCCCTGGTGAGCAGTTCTTC.

V and J are TRBV6-5 and TRBJ1-5; 8 bases fit TRBD1. After removal of 0 bases from V and 5 bases from J, the junction contained 6 bases not matched to a gene. This CDR3 is 16 amino acids long. The germline V gene encodes CDR1 MNHEY and CDR2 SVGAGI. The CDR3, as DNA: TGTGCCAGCAGTTACTCTATGCAGGGGGCAGATCAGCCCCAGCATTTT. It codes for CASSYSMQGADQPQHF.

This clone was seen just once. This chain links TRBV5-7 with TRBJ2-7; 12 bases agree with TRBD2. TRBV5-7 belongs to the ORF category, with a function that is uncertain. This CDR3 has 16 residues. Trimming at V came to 0 bases and at J to 5 bases, leaving 6 bases not matched to a gene. DNA for the CDR3: TGTGCCAGCAGCTTGGCCCCGGGACTAGCGGGCCACGAGCAGTACTTC. This codes for CASSLAPGLAGHEQYF.

This sequence joins TRBV11-3 and TRBJ2-3, with 11 bases matching TRBD2. Per the germline V gene, CDR1 is SGHNT and CDR2 is YENEEA. The CDR3 totals 15 residues. Trimming removed 5 bases from V and 4 bases from J; junction bases left unmatched: 5. This chain's CDR3 is CASSALAGDADTQYF. In DNA, the CDR3 is TGTGCCAGCAGCGCACTAGCGGGAGACGCAGATACGCAGTATTTT.

The chain recombines TRBV25-1 with TRBJ2-7, with 7 bases aligning to TRBD1. Germline CDR1 and CDR2: MGHDK and SYGVNS. There are 14 residues in the CDR3. V shed 3 bases, J shed 0 bases, and the junction held 2 bases outside the gene matches. In nucleotides, the CDR3 is TGTGCCAGCAGTGACTGGGACAGCTCCTACGAGCAGTACTTC. As protein: CASSDWDSSYEQYF.

This clone was found once. This chain uses TRBV7-2 with TRBJ2-7, with D possibly being TRBD1 (6 bases). The ends were cut back, 6 bases at V and 0 bases at J, with 9 bases in the middle. The CDR3 runs to 13 residues. Per germline, CDR1 SGHTA and CDR2 FQGNSA. CDR3: CASSGTHSYEQYF. DNA of the CDR3: TGTGCCAGCAGTGGGACACACTCCTACGAGCAGTACTTC.

The chain uses TRBV7-2 and TRBJ2-7, with D possibly being TRBD1 (5 bases). This CDR3 comprises 14 residues. V was cut by 5 bases and J by 1 base, with 12 bases left in between. Looked up from germline, CDR1 is SGHTA and CDR2 is FQGNSA. DNA for the CDR3: TGTGCCAGCAGCGTCGGCCAGGGTTCCTACGAGCAGTACTTC. Protein sequence: CASSVGQGSYEQYF.

V and J are TRBV7-9 and TRBJ2-7, with D unclear. This CDR3 region has 14 residues. V lost 5 bases and J lost 0, with 11 bases in between. Germline V gives CDR1 SEHNR, CDR2 FQNEAQ (reference sequence). CDR3 bases: TGTGCCAGCAGCCGCCCTGGCAGCTCCTACGAGCAGTACTTC. As protein: CASSRPGSSYEQYF.

As for this clone: The conserved phenylalanine or tryptophan normally closing the CDR3 is absent here, so this likely arose from a read error. The limits of the CDR3 on the DNA are not certain, so only TCRdb's listed CDR3 is given. The genes are TRBV14 and TRBJ1-1; TRBD1 reflects the table's D call only, with no check against the DNA. The CDR3 is made up of 11 amino acids, end residues included. Per the germline V gene, CDR1 is SGHDN and CDR2 is FVKESK. The CDR3 loop is CASSQAGRAFV.

This rearrangement joins TRBV9 to TRBJ2-2; D is possibly TRBD2 (6 bases). The ends were cut back, 0 bases at V and 3 bases at J, with 21 bases in the middle. This CDR3 comprises 19 residues. Germline V gene lookup returns CDR1 SGDLS and CDR2 YYNGEE. The CDR3: CASSVVGASESWDTGELFF. In DNA, the CDR3 is TGTGCCAGCAGCGTAGTCGGGGCTAGCGAGAGTTGGGACACCGGGGAGCTGTTTTTT. Variable domain in full (rest from reference TRBV9 and TRBJ2-2): DSGVTQTPKHLITATGQRVTLRCSPRSGDLSVYWYQQSLDQGLQFLIQYYNGEERAKGNILERFSAQQFPDLHSELNLSSLELGDSALYFCASSVVGASESWDTGELFFGEGSRLTVL.

The gene calls are TRBV5-1 and TRBJ2-7; 7 bases line up with TRBD2. Germline-derived CDR1 and CDR2 are SGHRS and YFSETQ. After removal of 1 base from V and 3 bases from J, the junction contained 10 bases not matched to a gene. The CDR3 runs to 16 residues. The CDR3 DNA follows: TGCGCCAGCAGCTTGCCAAATCGGGACTACCACTACGAGCAGTACTTC. Its translation is CASSLPNRDYHYEQYF.

The chain employs TRBV6-6 and TRBJ2-7; TRBD2 agrees at 13 bases. Germline-derived CDR1 and CDR2 are MNHNY and SVGAGI (reference sequence). The V segment lost 2 bases and the J segment 5 bases; nucleotides outside the gene matches: 6. This CDR3 region has 16 residues. In DNA form, the CDR3 reads TGTGCCAGCAGTTACCCAGGGACTAGCGGGATAAACGAGCAGTACTTC. This gives the protein CASSYPGTSGINEQYF.

The rearrangement uses TRBV23-1 and TRBJ2-5, with 14 bases matching TRBD2. TRBV23-1 is sorted into the ORF group, with uncertain function. V shed 3 bases, J shed 5 bases, and the junction held 11 bases outside the gene matches. The CDR3 extends over 18 amino acids. CDR3 protein: CASSQVGIRLAGGETQYF. As DNA, the CDR3 is TGCGCCAGCAGTCAGGTGGGCATTCGACTAGCGGGAGGGGAGACCCAGTACTTC.